Included here is one TCR beta chain sequence, with context. The sample belongs to a study of blood T cell repertoires in COVID-19. Across the study: The samples span acute and convalescent COVID-19 from the United States, Italy and Spain.

Authors' methods: Amplification from reference gene primers served as the basis for estimated nucleated cell counts. Libraries were prepared by immunoSEQ multiplex PCR; TCRdb keeps only in-frame clonotypes and omits some of them. D and trimming come from the DNA, and the V and J calls and clone size come from that table. The sample records 130,000 or so clones, approximately 83% being singletons. V was clipped by 5 bases and J by 7 bases, with 9 bases between them. The V gene's germline CDR1 is SGHVS and CDR2 FQNEAQ. The CDR3 length is 12 residues. The TCR sequence derives from a woman of 80 years or more with acute or convalescent COVID-19. Sequencing used peripheral blood. This chain uses TRBV7-8 with TRBJ1-5; D gene unclear. CDR3 DNA sequence: TGTGCCAGCAGCCCCCAGAACCAGCCCCAGCATTTT. Translating gives CASSPQNQPQHF.